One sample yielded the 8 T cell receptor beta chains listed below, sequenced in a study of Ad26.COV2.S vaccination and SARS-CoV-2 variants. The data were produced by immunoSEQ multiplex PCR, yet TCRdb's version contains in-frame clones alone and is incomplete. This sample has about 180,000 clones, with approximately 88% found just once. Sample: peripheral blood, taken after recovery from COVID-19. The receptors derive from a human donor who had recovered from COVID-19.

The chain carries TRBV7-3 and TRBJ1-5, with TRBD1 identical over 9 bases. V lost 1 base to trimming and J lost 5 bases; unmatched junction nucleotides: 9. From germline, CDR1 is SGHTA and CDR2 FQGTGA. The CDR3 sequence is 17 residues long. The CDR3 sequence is CASSLKSPGQGDQPQHF. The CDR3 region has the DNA TGTGCCAGCAGCTTAAAGAGCCCGGGACAGGGTGATCAGCCCCAGCATTTT.

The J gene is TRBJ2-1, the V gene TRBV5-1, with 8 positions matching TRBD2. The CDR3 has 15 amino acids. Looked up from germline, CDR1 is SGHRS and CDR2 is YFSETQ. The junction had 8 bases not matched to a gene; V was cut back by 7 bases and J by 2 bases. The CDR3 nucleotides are TGCGCCAGCGGCGGGGCGGGAGGCACCTACAATGAGCAGTTCTTC. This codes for CASGGAGGTYNEQFF.

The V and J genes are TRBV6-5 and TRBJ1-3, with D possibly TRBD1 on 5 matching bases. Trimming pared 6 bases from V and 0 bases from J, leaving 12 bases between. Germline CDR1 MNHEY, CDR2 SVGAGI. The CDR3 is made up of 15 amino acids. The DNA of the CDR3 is TGTGCCAGCAGCTGGCGGGGGGTCTCTGGAAACACCATATATTTT. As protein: CASSWRGVSGNTIYF.

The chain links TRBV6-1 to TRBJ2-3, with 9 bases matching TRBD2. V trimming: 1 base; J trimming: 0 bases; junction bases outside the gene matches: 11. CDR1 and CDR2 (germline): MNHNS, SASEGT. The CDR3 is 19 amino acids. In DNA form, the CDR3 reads TGTGCCAGCAGTGAAGAGGGATTAGCGGGAGCCACTAGCACAGATACGCAGTATTTT. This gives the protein CASSEEGLAGATSTDTQYF.

CDR3 nucleotide sequence: TGTGCCAGTACCAGGGGGGCCGATGAGCAGTTCTTC. It translates to CASTRGADEQFF. The gene calls are TRBV19 and TRBJ2-1; D possibly corresponds to TRBD1 (7 bases). Germline CDR1 reads LNHDA; CDR2 reads SQIVND (reference sequence). The CDR3 spans 12 residues. V lost 7 bases, J lost 8 bases, and 12 bases lay in between.

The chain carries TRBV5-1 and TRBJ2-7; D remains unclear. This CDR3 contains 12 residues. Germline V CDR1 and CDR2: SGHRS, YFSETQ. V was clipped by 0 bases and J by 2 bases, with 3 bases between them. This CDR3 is CASSLAPYEQYF. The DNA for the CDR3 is TGCGCCAGCAGCTTGGCGCCCTACGAGCAGTACTTC.

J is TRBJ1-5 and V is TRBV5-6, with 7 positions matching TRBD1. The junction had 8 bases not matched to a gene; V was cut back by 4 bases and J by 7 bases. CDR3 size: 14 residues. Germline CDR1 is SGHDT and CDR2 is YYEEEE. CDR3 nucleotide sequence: TGTGCCAGCAGCACCGGGACAGCGGGACAGCCCCAGCATTTT. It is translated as CASSTGTAGQPQHF.

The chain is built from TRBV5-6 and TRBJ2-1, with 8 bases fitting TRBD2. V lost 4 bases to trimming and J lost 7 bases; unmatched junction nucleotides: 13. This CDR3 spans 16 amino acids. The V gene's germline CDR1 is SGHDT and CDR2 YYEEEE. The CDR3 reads CASSPSVTGGINEQFF. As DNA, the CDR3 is TGTGCCAGCAGCCCTTCGGTCACGGGAGGGATAAATGAGCAGTTCTTC.